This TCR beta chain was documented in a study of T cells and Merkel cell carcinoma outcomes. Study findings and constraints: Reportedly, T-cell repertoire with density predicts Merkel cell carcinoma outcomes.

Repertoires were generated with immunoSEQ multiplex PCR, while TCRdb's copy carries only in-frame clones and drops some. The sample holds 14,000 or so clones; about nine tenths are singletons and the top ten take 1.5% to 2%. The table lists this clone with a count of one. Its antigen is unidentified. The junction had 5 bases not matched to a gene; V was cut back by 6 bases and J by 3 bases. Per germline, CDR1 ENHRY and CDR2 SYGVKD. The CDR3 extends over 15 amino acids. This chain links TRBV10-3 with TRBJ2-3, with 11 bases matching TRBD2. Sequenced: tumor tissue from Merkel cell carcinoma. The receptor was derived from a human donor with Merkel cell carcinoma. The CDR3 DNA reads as TGTGCCATCAGACGTAGCGGGGGGGATACAGATACGCAGTATTTT. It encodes CAIRRSGGDTDTQYF.